This T cell receptor (beta chain) was recorded in a study of T-cell memory formation after mild COVID-19. MiXCR was run by TCRdb on the 5' RACE reads, yielding one entry per CDR3 protein. The sample records around 320,000 distinct CDR3 sequences, approximately 29% being singletons. Findings and limits, study-wide: Among contracting clones, CD4+ were mainly CM/EM and CD8+ enriched in EMRA.

V gave up 5 bases and J gave up 2 bases, with 10 bases separating them. CDR3 size: 13 residues. To note about this clonotype: The antigen is undetermined.

Sequences were obtained from PBMCs or a T cell subset sorted from them (not recorded which). This rearrangement joins TRBV12-3 or TRBV12-4 to TRBJ2-7; D gene uncertain. The clonotype originates from an adult woman who had mild COVID-19 (a few samples of this study predate the infection). Cell type and time point are not known. This CDR3 is CASSRDGAYEQYF. For the CDR3, the DNA is TGTGCCAGCAGTCGCGACGGCGCCTACGAGCAGTACTTC.